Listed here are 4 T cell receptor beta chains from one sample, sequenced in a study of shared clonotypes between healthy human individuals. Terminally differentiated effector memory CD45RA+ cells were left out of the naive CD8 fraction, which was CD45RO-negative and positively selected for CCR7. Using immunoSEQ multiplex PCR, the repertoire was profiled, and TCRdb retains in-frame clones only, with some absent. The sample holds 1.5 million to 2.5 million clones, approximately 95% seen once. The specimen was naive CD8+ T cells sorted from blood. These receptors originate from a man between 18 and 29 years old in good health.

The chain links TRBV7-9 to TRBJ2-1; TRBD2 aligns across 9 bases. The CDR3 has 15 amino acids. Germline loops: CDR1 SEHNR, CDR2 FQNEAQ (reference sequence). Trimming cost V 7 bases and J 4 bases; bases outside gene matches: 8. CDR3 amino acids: CASTRLSGGYNEQFF. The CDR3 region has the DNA TGTGCCAGCACCCGTCTTAGCGGGGGATACAATGAGCAGTTCTTC.

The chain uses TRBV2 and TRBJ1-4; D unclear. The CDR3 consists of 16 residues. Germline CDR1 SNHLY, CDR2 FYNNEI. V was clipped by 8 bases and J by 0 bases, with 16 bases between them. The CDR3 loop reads CASHLIRDPTNEKLFF. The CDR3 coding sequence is TGTGCCAGCCACTTAATCCGGGATCCAACTAATGAAAAACTGTTTTTT.

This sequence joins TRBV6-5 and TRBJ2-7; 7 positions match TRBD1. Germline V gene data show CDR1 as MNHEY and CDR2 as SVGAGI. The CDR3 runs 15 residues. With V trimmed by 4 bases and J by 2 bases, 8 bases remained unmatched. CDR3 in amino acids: CASSSPRQGAYEQYF. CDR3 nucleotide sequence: TGTGCCAGCAGTTCACCTCGACAGGGCGCCTACGAGCAGTACTTC.

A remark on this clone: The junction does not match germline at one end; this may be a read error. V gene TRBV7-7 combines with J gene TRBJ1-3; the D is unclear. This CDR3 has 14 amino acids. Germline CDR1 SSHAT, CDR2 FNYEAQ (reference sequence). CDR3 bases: TGTGCTAGCAGCTTACTTCCCGGTTTAAACACCATATATTTT. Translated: CASSLLPGLNTIYF.